This is a list of T cell receptor beta chains from one sample in a study of T cell responses to AZD1222 COVID-19 vaccine. Only in-frame clones appear in the TCRdb table, and some are missing; sequencing was by immunoSEQ multiplex PCR. Here the sample spans roughly 130,000 clones, approximately 85% being singletons. The sample consisted of peripheral blood, taken on day 0 of AZD1222 vaccination. Receptor source: an adult in good health. Each CDR3 is given with its conserved first and last residue. A D gene is named only where the DNA matches it firmly. Clone size is given for some rows only: seen once, a few or many times, or a class if the clone is expanded.

abundance,v_gene,j_gene,d_gene,CDR3aa,CDR3nt
NA,TRBV5-1,TRBJ2-1,NA,CASSQALAGSNEQFF,TGCGCCAGCAGTCAGGCTCTAGCCGGTAGCAATGAGCAGTTCTTC
NA,TRBV5-1,TRBJ1-1,TRBD1,CASSLTFEQGSGNTEAFF,TGCGCCAGCAGCTTGACCTTTGAACAGGGGTCGGGGAACACTGAAGCTTTCTTT
once,TRBV9,TRBJ2-7,NA,CASSVAGSDYEQYF,TGTGCCAGCAGCGTAGCTGGGAGCGACTACGAGCAGTACTTC
NA,TRBV5-5,TRBJ1-1,NA,CASSLYSAWGGKDTEAFF,TGTGCCAGCAGCTTGTATTCGGCGTGGGGAGGGAAGGACACTGAAGCTTTCTTT
few,TRBV5-6,TRBJ2-7,NA,CASSLWFGDRSYEQYF,TGTGCCAGCAGCTTGTGGTTCGGGGACCGATCCTACGAGCAGTACTTC
NA,TRBV6-5,TRBJ2-7,NA,CASRPTRGGEQYF,TGTGCCAGCAGGCCAACTAGAGGGGGCGAGCAGTACTTC
NA,TRBV7-8,TRBJ1-5,NA,CASSFDRYQPQHF,TGTGCCAGCAGCTTTGACAGATATCAGCCCCAGCATTTT
NA,TRBV11-2,TRBJ2-7,NA,CASRSAGAPYEQYF,TGTGCCAGCAGGTCGGCCGGGGCACCCTACGAGCAGTACTTC
NA,TRBV15,TRBJ1-1,NA,CATSRDPGRGSTEAFF,TGTGCCACCAGCAGAGATCCAGGTAGGGGCTCTACCGAAGCTTTCTTT
NA,TRBV9,TRBJ2-1,NA,CASSASVPNEQFF,TGTGCCAGCAGCGCTAGCGTTCCCAATGAGCAGTTCTTC
NA,TRBV27,TRBJ1-4,NA,CASTIYGGSKLFF,TGTGCCAGCACCATATATGGGGGGAGCAAACTGTTTTTT
NA,TRBV6-4,TRBJ2-7,NA,CASSIAPGDSYEQYF,TGTGCCAGCAGTATCGCCCCAGGGGACTCCTACGAGCAGTACTTC
NA,TRBV7-9,TRBJ2-3,NA,CASSSRDSGADTQYF,TGTGCCAGCAGCTCCCGGGACTCGGGGGCAGATACGCAGTATTTT
NA,TRBV2,TRBJ1-3,NA,CASSYPGTGNTIYF,TGTGCCAGCAGCTACCCCGGGACAGGAAACACCATATATTTT
NA,TRBV7-9,TRBJ1-1,TRBD1,CASSFGQGWAEAFF,TGTGCCAGCAGCTTCGGACAGGGGTGGGCTGAAGCTTTCTTT
NA,TRBV5-5,TRBJ1-1,TRBD1,CASSLGSDRGHGEAFF,TGTGCCAGCAGCTTGGGGTCCGACAGGGGGCACGGTGAAGCTTTCTTT
NA,TRBV15,TRBJ1-1,NA,CATSRSQTESGGSEAFF,TGTGCCACCAGCCGCAGTCAGACAGAAAGTGGGGGGTCTGAAGCTTTCTTT
NA,TRBV5-5,TRBJ1-1,TRBD1,CASSPGTGTTEAFF,TGTGCCAGCAGCCCCGGGACAGGGACCACTGAAGCTTTCTTT
NA,TRBV7-9,TRBJ1-1,NA,CASSSRGPGTAVHAEAFF,TGTGCCAGCAGCTCCCGCGGCCCAGGTACGGCCGTTCATGCTGAAGCTTTCTTT
NA,TRBV11-2,TRBJ1-2,NA,CASSWVTGSGGYTF,TGTGCCAGCAGCTGGGTAACAGGGAGCGGTGGCTACACCTTC
NA,TRBV7-2,TRBJ2-1,TRBD2,CASSSRGISGGYNEQFF,TGTGCCAGCAGCTCGAGAGGTATTAGCGGGGGTTACAATGAGCAGTTCTTC
NA,TRBV7-3,TRBJ1-1,NA,CASSSLGGGGTEAFF,TGTGCCAGCAGCTCCCTCGGAGGGGGAGGCACTGAAGCTTTCTTT
NA,TRBV15,TRBJ1-6,NA,CATSREQGRNSPLHF,TGTGCCACCAGCAGAGAGCAGGGCCGGAATTCACCCCTCCACTTT
NA,TRBV27,TRBJ2-2,TRBD1,CASSLGTGPGELFF,TGTGCCAGCAGTTTGGGGACAGGCCCCGGGGAGCTGTTTTTT
NA,TRBV7-2,TRBJ2-7,NA,CASSPESYEQYF,TGTGCCAGCAGTCCGGAGTCCTACGAGCAGTACTTC